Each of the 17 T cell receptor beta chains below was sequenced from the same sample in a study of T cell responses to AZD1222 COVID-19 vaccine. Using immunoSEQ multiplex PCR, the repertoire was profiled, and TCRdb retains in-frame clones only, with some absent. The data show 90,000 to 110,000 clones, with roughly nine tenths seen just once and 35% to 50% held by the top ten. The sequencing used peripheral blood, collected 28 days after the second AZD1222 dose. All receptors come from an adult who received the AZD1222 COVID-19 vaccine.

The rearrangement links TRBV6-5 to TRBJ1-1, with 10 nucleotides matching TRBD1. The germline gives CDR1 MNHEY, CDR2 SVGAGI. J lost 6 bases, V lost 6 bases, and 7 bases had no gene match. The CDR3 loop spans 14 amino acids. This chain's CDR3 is CASRGTGAAAEAFF. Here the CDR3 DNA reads TGTGCCAGCAGGGGGACAGGGGCCGCAGCTGAAGCTTTCTTT.

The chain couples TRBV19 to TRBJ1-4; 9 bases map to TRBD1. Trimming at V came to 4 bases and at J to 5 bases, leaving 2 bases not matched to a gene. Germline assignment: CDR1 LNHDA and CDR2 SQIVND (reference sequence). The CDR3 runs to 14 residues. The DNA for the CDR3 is TGTGCCAGTAGTAACGACAGGGGGAATGAAAAACTGTTTTTT. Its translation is CASSNDRGNEKLFF.

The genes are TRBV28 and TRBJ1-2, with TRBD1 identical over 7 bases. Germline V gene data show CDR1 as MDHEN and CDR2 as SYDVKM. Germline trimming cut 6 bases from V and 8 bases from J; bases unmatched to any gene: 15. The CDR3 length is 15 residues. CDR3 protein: CASSTGGQAPRGYTF. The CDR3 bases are TGTGCCAGCAGCACCGGAGGACAGGCCCCGCGGGGCTACACCTTC.

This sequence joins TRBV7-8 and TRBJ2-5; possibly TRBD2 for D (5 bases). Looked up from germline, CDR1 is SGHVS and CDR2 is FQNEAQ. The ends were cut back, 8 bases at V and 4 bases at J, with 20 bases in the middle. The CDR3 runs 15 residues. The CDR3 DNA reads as TGTGCCAGCGGAAAGGCGTACTCTCGGGGAGAGACCCAGTACTTC. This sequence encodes CASGKAYSRGETQYF.

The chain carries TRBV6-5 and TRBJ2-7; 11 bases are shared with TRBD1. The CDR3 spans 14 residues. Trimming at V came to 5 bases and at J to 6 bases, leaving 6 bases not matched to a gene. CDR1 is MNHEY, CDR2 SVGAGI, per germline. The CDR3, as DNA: TGTGCCAGCAGTCCTGGACAGGGGGCCCTCGAGCAGTACTTC. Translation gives CASSPGQGALEQYF.

The CDR3 region is CASSFLQGTYNEQFF. The DNA for the CDR3 is TGTGCCAGCAGTTTTTTACAGGGAACCTACAATGAGCAGTTCTTC. This chain uses TRBV28 with TRBJ2-1; possibly TRBD1 for D (6 bases). Trimming shortened V by 3 bases and J by 2 bases, and 11 bases separated the two germline ends. The CDR3 sequence is 15 residues long. CDR1 is MDHEN and CDR2 is SYDVKM in the germline V gene.

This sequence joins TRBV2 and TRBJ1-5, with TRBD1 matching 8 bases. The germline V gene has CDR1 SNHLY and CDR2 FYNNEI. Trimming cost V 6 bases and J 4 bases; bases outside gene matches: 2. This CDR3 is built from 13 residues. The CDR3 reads CASRTGENQPQHF. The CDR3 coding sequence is TGTGCCAGCAGGACAGGGGAGAATCAGCCCCAGCATTTT. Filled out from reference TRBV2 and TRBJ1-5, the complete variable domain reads EPEVTQTPSHQVTQMGQEVILRCVPISNHLYFYWYRQILGQKVEFLVSFYNNEISEKSEIFDDQFSVERPDGSNFTLKIRSTKLEDSAMYFCASRTGENQPQHFGDGTRLSIL.

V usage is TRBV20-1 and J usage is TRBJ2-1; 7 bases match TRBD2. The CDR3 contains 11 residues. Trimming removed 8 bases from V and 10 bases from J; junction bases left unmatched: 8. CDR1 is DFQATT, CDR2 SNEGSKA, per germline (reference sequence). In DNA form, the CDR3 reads TGCAGTCCCCGGACTAGTGGGGAGCAGTTCTTC. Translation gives CSPRTSGEQFF.

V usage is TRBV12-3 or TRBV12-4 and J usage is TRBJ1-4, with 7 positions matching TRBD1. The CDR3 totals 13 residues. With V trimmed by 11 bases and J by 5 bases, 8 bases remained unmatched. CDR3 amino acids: CASNRGPNEKLFF. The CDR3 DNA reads TGTGCCTCCAACAGGGGTCCCAATGAAAAACTGTTTTTT.

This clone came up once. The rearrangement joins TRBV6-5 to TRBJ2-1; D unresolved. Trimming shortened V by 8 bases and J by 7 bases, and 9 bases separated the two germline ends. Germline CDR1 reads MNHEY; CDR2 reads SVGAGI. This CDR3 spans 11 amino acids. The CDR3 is CASAFVNEQFF. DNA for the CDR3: TGTGCCAGCGCCTTCGTGAATGAGCAGTTCTTC.

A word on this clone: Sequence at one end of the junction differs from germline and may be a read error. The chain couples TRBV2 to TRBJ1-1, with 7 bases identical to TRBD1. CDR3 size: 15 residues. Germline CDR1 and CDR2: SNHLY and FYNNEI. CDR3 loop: CASSKARGENTEAFF. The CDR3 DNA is TGTGCCAGCAGTAAAGCCAGGGGGGAGAACACTGAAGCTTTCTTT.

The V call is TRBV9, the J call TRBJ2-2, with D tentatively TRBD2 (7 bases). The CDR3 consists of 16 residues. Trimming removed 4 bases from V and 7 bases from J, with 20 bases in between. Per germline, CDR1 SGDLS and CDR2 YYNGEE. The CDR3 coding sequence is TGTGCCAGCAGCAAGGGGGGGCTAGCCTCAGGCGGGGAGCTGTTTTTT. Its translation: CASSKGGLASGGELFF.

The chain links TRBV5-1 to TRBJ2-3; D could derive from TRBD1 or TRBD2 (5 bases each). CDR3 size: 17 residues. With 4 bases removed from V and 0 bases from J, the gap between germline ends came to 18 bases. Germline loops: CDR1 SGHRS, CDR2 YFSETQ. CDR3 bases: TGCGCCAGCAGCGCGTGGGGCGGAGGATCTAGCACAGATACGCAGTATTTT. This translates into CASSAWGGGSSTDTQYF.

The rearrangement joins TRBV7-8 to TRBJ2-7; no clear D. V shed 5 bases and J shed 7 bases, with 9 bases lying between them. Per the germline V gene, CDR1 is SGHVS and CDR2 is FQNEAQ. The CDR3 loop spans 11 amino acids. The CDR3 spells CASSPLEEQYF. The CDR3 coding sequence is TGTGCCAGCAGCCCTCTGGAGGAGCAGTACTTC.

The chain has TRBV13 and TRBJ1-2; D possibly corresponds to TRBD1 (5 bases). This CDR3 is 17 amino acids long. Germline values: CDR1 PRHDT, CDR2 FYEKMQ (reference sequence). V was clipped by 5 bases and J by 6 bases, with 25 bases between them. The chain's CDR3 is CASSPRGIDPLGHGYTF. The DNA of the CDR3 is TGTGCCAGCAGCCCCCGTGGGATCGATCCTCTGGGACATGGCTACACCTTC.

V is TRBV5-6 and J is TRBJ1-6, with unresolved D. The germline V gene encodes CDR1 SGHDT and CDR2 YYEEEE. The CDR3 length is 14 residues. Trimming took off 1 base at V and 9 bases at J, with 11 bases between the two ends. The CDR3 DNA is TGTGCCAGCAGCTTGTACTCTGTTCCTTCACCCCTCCACTTT. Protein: CASSLYSVPSPLHF.

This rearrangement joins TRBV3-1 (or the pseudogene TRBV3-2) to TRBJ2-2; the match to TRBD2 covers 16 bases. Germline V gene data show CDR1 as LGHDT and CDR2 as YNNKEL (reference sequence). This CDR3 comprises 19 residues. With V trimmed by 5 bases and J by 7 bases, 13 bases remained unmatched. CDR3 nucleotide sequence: TGTGCCAGCAGCGCGTTAACCGGGACTAGCGGGAGGGCCCACGGGGAGCTGTTTTTT. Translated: CASSALTGTSGRAHGELFF.